This T cell receptor beta chain stems from a study of control samples from healthy donors and cancer patients. Per germline, CDR1 SGHRS and CDR2 YFSETQ. V lost 4 bases and J 7 bases, leaving 21 bases between the germline ends. The CDR3 is 15 amino acids. The table came from immunoSEQ multiplex PCR; TCRdb's copy has only in-frame clones and leaves some out. The repertoire holds about 140,000 clones, with roughly nine tenths as singletons. Sequenced: blood. This TCR derives from a young woman in good health. The genes are TRBV5-1 and TRBJ2-7; TRBD2 might be the D (6 bases). CDR3 in DNA: TGCGCCAGCAGCCCGGAACCCCAAGTGGGGGGAGAGCAGTACTTC. This codes for CASSPEPQVGGEQYF.